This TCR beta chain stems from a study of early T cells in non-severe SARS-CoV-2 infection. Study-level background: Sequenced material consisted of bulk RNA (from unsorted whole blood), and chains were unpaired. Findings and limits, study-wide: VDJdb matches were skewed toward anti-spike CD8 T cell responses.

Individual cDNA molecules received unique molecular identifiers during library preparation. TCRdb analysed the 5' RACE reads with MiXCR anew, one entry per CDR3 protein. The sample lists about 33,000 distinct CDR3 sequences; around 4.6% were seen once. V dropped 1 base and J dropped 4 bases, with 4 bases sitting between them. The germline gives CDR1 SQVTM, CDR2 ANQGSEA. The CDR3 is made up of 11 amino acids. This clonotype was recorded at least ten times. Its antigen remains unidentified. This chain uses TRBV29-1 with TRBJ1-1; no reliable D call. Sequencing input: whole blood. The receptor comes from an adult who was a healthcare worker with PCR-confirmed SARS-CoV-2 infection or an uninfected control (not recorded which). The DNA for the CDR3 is TGCAGCGTTGAAGGCTTCACTGAAGCTTTCTTT. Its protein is CSVEGFTEAFF.